The 19 T cell receptor beta chains below all came from one sample that was sequenced in a study of blood T cell repertoires in COVID-19. Profiled with immunoSEQ multiplex PCR; TCRdb holds only in-frame clones, not every one. Of tens of thousands of clones in the sample, roughly nine tenths were seen once. Input material: peripheral blood. These receptors all stem from a woman aged 45-65 years with active or convalescent COVID-19.

The chain uses TRBV5-8 and TRBJ1-1, with D maybe TRBD1 (5 bases). V shed 4 bases and J shed 8 bases, with 15 bases lying between them. Germline V lookup: CDR1 SGHTS, CDR2 YDEGEE. The CDR3 contains 13 residues. The DNA of the CDR3 is TGTGCCAGCAGCCTAGAGTCCGGGGGGGAAGCTTTCTTT. Translation: CASSLESGGEAFF.

The chain links TRBV19 to TRBJ2-1; D is possibly TRBD1 (6 bases). This CDR3 has 15 amino acids. Trimming removed 6 bases at V and 7 bases at J, with 19 bases between. CDR1 and CDR2 from the germline V gene are LNHDA and SQIVND (reference sequence). The CDR3 nucleotides are TGTGCCAGTAGCCTATTCAGGGGTCCGACGAATGAGCAGTTCTTC. Its translation is CASSLFRGPTNEQFF.

The genes are TRBV5-1 and TRBJ2-2, with a weak D call TRBD1 (5 bases). The V gene lost 0 bases and the J gene lost 1 base, with 10 bases spanning the gap. The germline CDR1 and CDR2 sequences are SGHRS and YFSETQ. This CDR3 spans 16 amino acids. The CDR3 DNA follows: TGCGCCAGCAGCTTGGATTTAGGGGTGAACACCGGGGAGCTGTTTTTT. It specifies CASSLDLGVNTGELFF. Looking up the rest from reference TRBV5-1 and TRBJ2-2 gives the full variable domain: KAGVTQTPRYLIKTRGQQVTLSCSPISGHRSVSWYQQTPGQGLQFLFEYFSETQRNKGNFPGRFSGRQFSNSRSEMNVSTLELGDSALYLCASSLDLGVNTGELFFGEGSRLTVL.

The chain combines TRBV6-4 with TRBJ2-1, with 12 positions matching TRBD2. CDR3 length equals 16 residues. Looked up from germline, CDR1 is MRHNA and CDR2 is SNTAGT. V lost 6 bases and J lost 7; bases outside the gene matches: 10. As DNA, the CDR3 is TGTGCCAGCAGCGCCTGGACTAGCGGGGAAGTGAATGAGCAGTTCTTC. Protein sequence: CASSAWTSGEVNEQFF.

CDR3 amino acids: CASSPGDRALRGYTF. The DNA for the CDR3 is TGTGCCAGCAGCCCAGGGGACAGGGCCCTTCGGGGCTACACCTTC. V usage is TRBV7-8 and J usage is TRBJ1-2; 9 bases fit TRBD1. Germline V gives CDR1 SGHVS, CDR2 FQNEAQ. Losses at the gene ends were 5 bases for V and 8 bases for J; bases not matched to a gene: 12. This CDR3 contains 15 residues.

The chain carries TRBV21-1 and TRBJ2-5; the table's D call, TRBD2, was not checked against the DNA. TRBV21-1 corresponds to a pseudogene. This CDR3 contains 13 residues. The CDR3 spells CASAGGPQETQYF. Here the CDR3 DNA reads TGTGCCAGCGCGGGGGGGCCCCAAGAGACCCAGTACTTC.

The chain is built from TRBV9 and TRBJ2-3; weak D call: TRBD2 (5 bases). The CDR3 contains 15 residues. The germline V gene encodes CDR1 SGDLS and CDR2 YYNGEE. The ends were cut back, 6 bases at V and 5 bases at J, with 19 bases in the middle. The CDR3 nucleotides are TGTGCCAGCACCCAATCCGGGGTCGACGGAGATACGCAGTATTTT. Translating it yields CASTQSGVDGDTQYF.

The CDR3 DNA follows: TGTGCCAGCAGCCCCCGGGGACAGACGAACACCGGGGAGCTGTTTTTT. Residues: CASSPRGQTNTGELFF. V gene TRBV7-2 combines with J gene TRBJ2-2; 7 nucleotides agree with TRBD1. The CDR3 has 16 amino acids. Germline CDR1 SGHTA, CDR2 FQGNSA. V lost 5 bases and J lost 0; bases outside the gene matches: 6.

The chain carries TRBV10-3 and TRBJ1-2; D is ambiguous. Trimming removed 4 bases from V and 2 bases from J, with 17 bases in between. This CDR3 is 16 amino acids long. The germline V gene encodes CDR1 ENHRY and CDR2 SYGVKD. The CDR3 nucleotides read TGTGCCATCAGTGCTCCAGGTGGGAGTGCCAACTATGGCTACACCTTC. Translation: CAISAPGGSANYGYTF.

This chain joins TRBV30 and TRBJ2-7; D possibly corresponds to TRBD1 (6 bases). CDR1 is GTSNPN, CDR2 SVGIG, per germline (reference sequence). Between the trimmed V and J ends, which lost 7 bases and 1 base, there was a span of 8 bases. CDR3 size: 11 residues. The CDR3 DNA sequence: TGTGCCTTAGGGGGTTCCTACGAGCAGTACTTC. It is translated as CALGGSYEQYF.

The gene calls are TRBV7-3 and TRBJ2-3, with TRBD2 matching over 7 bases. The germline V gene encodes CDR1 SGHTA and CDR2 FQGTGA. The CDR3 extends over 15 amino acids. The V segment lost 5 bases and the J segment 6 bases; nucleotides outside the gene matches: 11. CDR3 residues: CASSAMGGGWDTQYF. In nucleotides, the CDR3 is TGTGCCAGCAGCGCCATGGGCGGGGGTTGGGATACGCAGTATTTT.

V usage is TRBV20-1 and J usage is TRBJ1-1; possibly TRBD1 for D (6 bases). The CDR3 has 11 amino acids. Trimming took off 8 bases at V and 5 bases at J, with 12 bases between the two ends. Germline V gene data show CDR1 as DFQATT and CDR2 as SNEGSKA (reference sequence). For the CDR3, the DNA is TGCAGTACAGGGATCTCAACTGAAGCTTTCTTT. This gives the protein CSTGISTEAFF.

The chain is built from TRBV10-2 and TRBJ1-2; D gene ambiguous. V lost 4 bases and J 1 base, leaving 13 bases between the germline ends. Germline V gives CDR1 WSHSY, CDR2 SAAADI. The CDR3 spans 15 residues. In nucleotides, the CDR3 is TGCGCCAGCAGTGTACGAGGAGATTATAACTATGGCTACACCTTC. Protein: CASSVRGDYNYGYTF.

This clone came up once. The rearrangement links TRBV11-2 to TRBJ1-1; 7 bases are shared with TRBD1. Germline lookup yields CDR1 SGHAT and CDR2 FQNNGV. With V trimmed by 4 bases and J by 1 base, 3 bases remained unmatched. The CDR3 is 14 residues long. CDR3 sequence reads: CASSSRGPNTEAFF. CDR3 nucleotides: TGTGCCAGCAGCTCAAGGGGGCCGAACACTGAAGCTTTCTTT. Full variable domain (outside the CDR3, taken from reference TRBV11-2 and TRBJ1-1): EAGVAQSPRYKIIEKRQSVAFWCNPISGHATLYWYQQILGQGPKLLIQFQNNGVVDDSQLPKDRFSAERLKGVDSTLKIQPAKLEDSAVYLCASSSRGPNTEAFFGQGTRLTVV.

The chain is built from TRBV11-2 and TRBJ1-2, with 9 positions matching TRBD1. The CDR3 extends over 16 amino acids. Trimming cost V 5 bases and J 2 bases; bases outside gene matches: 9. CDR1 and CDR2 (germline): SGHAT, FQNNGV. CDR3 DNA: TGTGCCAGCAGCCCGAAGACGACAGGGGGGAACTATGGCTACACCTTC. It is translated as CASSPKTTGGNYGYTF.

The rearrangement joins TRBV5-5 to TRBJ2-1, with 12 bases aligning to TRBD2. V dropped 4 bases and J dropped 7; count of bases not matched to a gene: 9. CDR1 SGHKS and CDR2 YYEKEE come from the germline V gene (reference sequence). CDR3 length: 16 amino acids. This CDR3 is CASSPALAGGRNEQFF. The CDR3 DNA follows: TGTGCCAGCAGCCCAGCTCTAGCGGGGGGGCGGAATGAGCAGTTCTTC.

The chain joins TRBV19 to TRBJ2-7; no definite D call. Germline CDR1 and CDR2: LNHDA and SQIVND (reference sequence). This CDR3 region has 13 residues. The V end lost 3 bases, the J end lost 6 bases, and 12 bases lay between the germline ends. The CDR3 sequence is CASSILQAGEQYF. CDR3 in DNA: TGTGCCAGTAGTATCCTCCAGGCAGGCGAGCAGTACTTC.

V and J are TRBV11-2 and TRBJ2-1; 11 bases are a match to TRBD1. V was clipped by 6 bases and J by 7 bases; unmatched bases: 14. This CDR3 spans 17 amino acids. CDR1 and CDR2 (germline): SGHAT, FQNNGV. This chain's CDR3 is CASRPPMRDRGSNEQFF. The DNA for the CDR3 is TGTGCCAGCAGGCCCCCGATGCGGGACAGGGGGTCGAATGAGCAGTTCTTC.

This clone showed up just once. V gene TRBV7-6 combines with J gene TRBJ1-6, with D possibly being TRBD1 (5 bases). The CDR3 is 12 residues long. V was pared by 5 bases and J by 9 bases, with 8 bases between. The germline V gene has CDR1 SGHVS and CDR2 FNYEAQ. The CDR3 loop is CASSAQGSPLHF. The CDR3 DNA follows: TGTGCCAGCAGCGCCCAGGGTTCACCCCTCCACTTT.